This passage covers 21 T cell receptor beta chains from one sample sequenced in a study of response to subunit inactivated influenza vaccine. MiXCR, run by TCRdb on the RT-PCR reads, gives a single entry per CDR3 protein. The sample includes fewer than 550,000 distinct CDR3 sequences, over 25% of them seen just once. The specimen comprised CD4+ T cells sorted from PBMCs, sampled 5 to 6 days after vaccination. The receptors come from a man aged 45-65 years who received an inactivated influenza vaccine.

CDR3 residues: CASSDRDQPQHF. Here the CDR3 DNA reads TGTGCCAGCAGCGACAGAGATCAGCCCCAGCATTTT. The chain has TRBV11-1 and TRBJ1-5; weak D call: TRBD1 (5 bases). Germline V gene sequence: CDR1 SGHAT, CDR2 FQDESV (reference sequence). Trimming stripped 5 bases from V and 5 bases from J, with 7 bases between. The CDR3 totals 12 residues.

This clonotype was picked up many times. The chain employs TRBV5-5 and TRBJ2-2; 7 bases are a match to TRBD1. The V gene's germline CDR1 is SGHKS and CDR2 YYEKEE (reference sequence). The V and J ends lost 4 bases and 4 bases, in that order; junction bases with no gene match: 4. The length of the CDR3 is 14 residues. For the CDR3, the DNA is TGTGCCAGCAGCCCTCGACAGGGCACCGGGGAGCTGTTTTTT. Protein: CASSPRQGTGELFF.

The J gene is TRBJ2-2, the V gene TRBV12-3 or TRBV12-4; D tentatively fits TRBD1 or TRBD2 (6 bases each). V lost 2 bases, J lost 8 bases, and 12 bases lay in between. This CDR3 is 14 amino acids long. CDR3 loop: CASSLSGAVGELFF. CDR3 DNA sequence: TGTGCCAGCAGTTTATCGGGGGCGGTAGGGGAGCTGTTTTTT.

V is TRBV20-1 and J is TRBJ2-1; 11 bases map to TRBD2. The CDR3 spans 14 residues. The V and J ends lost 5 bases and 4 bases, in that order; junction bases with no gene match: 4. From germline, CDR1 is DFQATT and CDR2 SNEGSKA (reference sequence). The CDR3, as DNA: TGCAGTGCTTCCGGGACTAGCGGATACAATGAGCAGTTCTTC. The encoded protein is CSASGTSGYNEQFF.

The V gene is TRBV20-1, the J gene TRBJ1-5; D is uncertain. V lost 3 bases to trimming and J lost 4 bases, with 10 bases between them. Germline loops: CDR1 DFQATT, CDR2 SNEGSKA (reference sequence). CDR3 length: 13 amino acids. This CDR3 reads CSASISINQPQHF. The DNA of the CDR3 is TGCAGTGCTAGTATTTCTATTAATCAGCCCCAGCATTTT.

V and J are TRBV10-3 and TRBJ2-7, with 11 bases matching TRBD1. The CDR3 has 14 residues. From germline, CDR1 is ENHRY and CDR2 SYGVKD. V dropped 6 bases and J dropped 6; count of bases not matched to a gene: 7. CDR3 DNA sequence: TGTGCCATCAGGGGGACAGGGGGGGCGATCGAGCAGTACTTC. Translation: CAIRGTGGAIEQYF.

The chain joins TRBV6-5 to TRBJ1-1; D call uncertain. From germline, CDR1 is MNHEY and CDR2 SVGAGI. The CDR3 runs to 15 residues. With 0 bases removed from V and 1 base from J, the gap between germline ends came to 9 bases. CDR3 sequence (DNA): TGTGCCAGCAGTTACTCGCCCGCAGCGAACACTGAAGCTTTCTTT. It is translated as CASSYSPAANTEAFF.

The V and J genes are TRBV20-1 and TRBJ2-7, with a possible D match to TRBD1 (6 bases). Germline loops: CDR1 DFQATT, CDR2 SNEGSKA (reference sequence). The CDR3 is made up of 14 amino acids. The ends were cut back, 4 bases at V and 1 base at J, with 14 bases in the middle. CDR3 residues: CSATDRSRSYEQYF. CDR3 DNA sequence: TGCAGTGCTACCGACAGGTCTCGGTCCTACGAGCAGTACTTC.

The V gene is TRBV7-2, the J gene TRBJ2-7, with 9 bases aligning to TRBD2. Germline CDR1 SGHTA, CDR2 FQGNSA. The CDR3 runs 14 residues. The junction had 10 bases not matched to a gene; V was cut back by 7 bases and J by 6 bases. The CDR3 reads CASKRLAEGGEQYF. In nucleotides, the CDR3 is TGTGCCAGCAAGAGACTAGCGGAGGGGGGCGAGCAGTACTTC.

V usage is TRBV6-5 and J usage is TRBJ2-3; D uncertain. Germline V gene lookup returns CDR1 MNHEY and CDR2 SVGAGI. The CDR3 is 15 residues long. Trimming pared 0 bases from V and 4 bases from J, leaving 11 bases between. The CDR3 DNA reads TGTGCCAGCAGTTACTCGAGGAAGGGCCCAGATACGCAGTATTTT. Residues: CASSYSRKGPDTQYF.

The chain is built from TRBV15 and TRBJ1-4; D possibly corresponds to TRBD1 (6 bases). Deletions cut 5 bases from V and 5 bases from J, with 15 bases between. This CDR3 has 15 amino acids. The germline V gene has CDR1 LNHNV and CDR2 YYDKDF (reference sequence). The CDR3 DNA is TGTGCCACCAGCGCAAGGGAGGACAGAAATGAAAAACTGTTTTTT. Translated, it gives CATSAREDRNEKLFF.

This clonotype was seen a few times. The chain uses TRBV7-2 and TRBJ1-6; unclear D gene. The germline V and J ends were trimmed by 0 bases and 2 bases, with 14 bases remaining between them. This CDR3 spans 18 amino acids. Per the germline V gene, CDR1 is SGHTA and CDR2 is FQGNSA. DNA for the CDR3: TGTGCCAGCAGCTTAGCGGAGGGAATCGGGGCCTATAATTCACCCCTCCACTTT. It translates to CASSLAEGIGAYNSPLHF.

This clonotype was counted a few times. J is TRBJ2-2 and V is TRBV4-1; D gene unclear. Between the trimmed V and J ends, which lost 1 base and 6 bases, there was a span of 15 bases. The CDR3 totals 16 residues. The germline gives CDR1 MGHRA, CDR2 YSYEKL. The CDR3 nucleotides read TGCGCCAGCAGCCAAGGGCTATCCACCTCCGCCGGGGAGCTGTTTTTT. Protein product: CASSQGLSTSAGELFF.

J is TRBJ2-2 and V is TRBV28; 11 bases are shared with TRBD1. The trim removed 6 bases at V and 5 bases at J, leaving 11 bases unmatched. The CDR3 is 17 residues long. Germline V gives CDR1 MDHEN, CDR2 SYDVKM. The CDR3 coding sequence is TGTGCCAGCAGCTTACTCCCAGGGACAGGGGGGACCGGGGAGCTGTTTTTT. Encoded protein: CASSLLPGTGGTGELFF.

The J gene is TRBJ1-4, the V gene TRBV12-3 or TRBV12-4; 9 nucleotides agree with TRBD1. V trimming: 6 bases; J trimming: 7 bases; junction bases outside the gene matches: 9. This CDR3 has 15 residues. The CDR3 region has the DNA TGTGCCAGCAGCCCCGGGACAGGGATCGGTGAAAAACTGTTTTTT. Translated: CASSPGTGIGEKLFF.

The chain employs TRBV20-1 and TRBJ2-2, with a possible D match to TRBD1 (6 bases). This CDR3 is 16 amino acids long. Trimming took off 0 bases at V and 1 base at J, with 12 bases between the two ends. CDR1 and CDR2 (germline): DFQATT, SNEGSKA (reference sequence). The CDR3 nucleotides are TGCAGTGCTAGAGACCCCATACAGGGGAACACCGGGGAGCTGTTTTTT. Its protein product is CSARDPIQGNTGELFF.

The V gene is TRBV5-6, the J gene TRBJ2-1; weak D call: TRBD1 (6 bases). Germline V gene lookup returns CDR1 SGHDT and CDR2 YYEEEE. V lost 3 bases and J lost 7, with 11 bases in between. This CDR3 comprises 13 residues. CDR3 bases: TGTGCCAGCAGCTGGGGGCACAGGAATGAGCAGTTCTTC. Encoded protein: CASSWGHRNEQFF.

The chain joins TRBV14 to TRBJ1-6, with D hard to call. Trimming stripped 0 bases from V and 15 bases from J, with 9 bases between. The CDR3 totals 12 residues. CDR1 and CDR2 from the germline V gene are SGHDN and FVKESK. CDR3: CASSQERVLLHF. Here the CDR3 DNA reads TGTGCCAGCAGCCAAGAGCGGGTGCTCCTCCACTTT. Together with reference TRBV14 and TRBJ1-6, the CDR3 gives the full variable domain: EAGVTQFPSHSVIEKGQTVTLRCDPISGHDNLYWYRRVMGKEIKFLLHFVKESKQDESGMPNNRFLAERTGGTYSTLKVQPAELEDSGVYFCASSQERVLLHFGNGTRLTVT.

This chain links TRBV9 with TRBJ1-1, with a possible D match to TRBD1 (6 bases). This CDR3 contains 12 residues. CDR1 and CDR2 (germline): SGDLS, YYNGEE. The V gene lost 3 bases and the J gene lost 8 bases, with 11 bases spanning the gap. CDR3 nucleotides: TGTGCCAGCAGCGCCGACAGGCGGGAAGCTTTCTTT. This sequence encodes CASSADRREAFF.

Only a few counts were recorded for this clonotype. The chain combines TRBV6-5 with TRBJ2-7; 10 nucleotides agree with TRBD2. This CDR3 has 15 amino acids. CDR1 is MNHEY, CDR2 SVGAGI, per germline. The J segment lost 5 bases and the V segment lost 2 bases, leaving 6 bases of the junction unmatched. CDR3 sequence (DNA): TGTGCCAGCAGTTACCTCCTAGCGGGAGTACACGAGCAGTACTTC. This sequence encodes CASSYLLAGVHEQYF.

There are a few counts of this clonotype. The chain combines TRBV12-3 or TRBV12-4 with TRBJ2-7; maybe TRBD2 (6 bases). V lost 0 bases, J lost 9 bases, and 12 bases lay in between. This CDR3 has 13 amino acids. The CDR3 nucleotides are TGTGCCAGCAGTTTAGCGGGAGGTGGGGGGCAGTACTTC. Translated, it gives CASSLAGGGGQYF.